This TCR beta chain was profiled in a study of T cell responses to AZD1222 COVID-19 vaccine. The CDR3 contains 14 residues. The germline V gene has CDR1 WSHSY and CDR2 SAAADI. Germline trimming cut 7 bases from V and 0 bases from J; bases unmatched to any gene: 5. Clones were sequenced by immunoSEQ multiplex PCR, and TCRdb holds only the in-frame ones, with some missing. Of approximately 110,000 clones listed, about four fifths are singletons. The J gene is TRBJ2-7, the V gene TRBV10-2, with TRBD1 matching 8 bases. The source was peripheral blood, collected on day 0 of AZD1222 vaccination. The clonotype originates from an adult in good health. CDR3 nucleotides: TGCGCCAGCACCTGGACAGGGAGCTCCTACGAGCAGTACTTC. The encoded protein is CASTWTGSSYEQYF.